This TCR beta chain originates from a study of blood T cell repertoires in COVID-19. Data came from immunoSEQ multiplex PCR; TCRdb stores just in-frame clones and leaves some out. The table records 150,000 to 200,000 clones, around 83% of them present only once. CDR3 length: 15 residues. Trimming pared 5 bases from V and 0 bases from J, leaving 11 bases between. The germline V gene encodes CDR1 MNHEY and CDR2 SVGAGI. The chain recombines TRBV6-5 with TRBJ2-1, with TRBD2 as a possible D gene (6 bases). The sample was peripheral blood. This sequence was found in a man in his 70s who had recovered from COVID-19. This chain's CDR3 is CASSRAGPSYNEQFF. The CDR3, as DNA: TGTGCCAGCAGTCGGGCGGGGCCCTCCTACAATGAGCAGTTCTTC.